The 6 T cell receptor beta chains given below trace back to one sample, sequenced in a study of identical twins (dated by TCRdb to the mid-2010s). Receptor libraries were prepared by 5' RACE. The sequencing machine was an Illumina HiSeq 2000. Through fastp at Q25 and MiXCR, TCRdb rebuilt clones from the public reads, retaining in-frame beta chains. Identical CDR3 protein sequences are pooled into one entry, listed with their most common genes and DNA. The sample data list about 690,000 distinct CDR3 sequences, and roughly 6% of these were observed just once. The ten largest make up about 1.8% of the sample. The sample taken for sequencing was naive T cells sorted from blood. The sample's cell subset or site, from its label and the paper: cells isolated with a human naive T-cell isolation kit. These receptors were obtained from a man between 18 and 29 years old in good health.

This clonotype was observed many times. The rearrangement joins TRBV10-1 to TRBJ2-1; perhaps D is TRBD1 or TRBD2 (5 bases each). The germline gives CDR1 WNHNN, CDR2 SYGVQD (reference sequence). There are 15 residues in the CDR3. V was shortened by 4 bases and J by 3 bases, with 13 bases between the two germline ends. In DNA, the CDR3 is TGCGCCAGCAGTGTGGGACGCCGACTCTACAATGAGCAGTTCTTC. Protein sequence: CASSVGRRLYNEQFF.

For this clonotype: A read error is possible here, since a much larger clone lies one base away. The chain carries TRBV7-6 and TRBJ2-4; no firm D call. From germline, CDR1 is SGHVS and CDR2 FNYEAQ. This CDR3 comprises 14 residues. CDR3 residues: CARSSPSAKNIQYF. The CDR3 DNA reads as TGTGCCAGAAGCTCCCCCTCAGCCAAAAACATTCAGTACTTC.

There are many counts of this clonotype. The chain has TRBV29-1 and TRBJ2-3, with D maybe TRBD2 (7 bases). There are 15 residues in the CDR3. Trimming took 6 bases from V and 2 from J, leaving 18 bases between them. Germline CDR1 is SQVTM and CDR2 is ANQGSEA. The DNA of the CDR3 is TGCAGCGTGACCCCAGCGGGACAAACCACAGATACGCAGTATTTT. Its protein is CSVTPAGQTTDTQYF.

This clonotype appeared many times. The chain employs TRBV11-2 and TRBJ2-3; 7 positions agree with TRBD1. Germline V gene lookup returns CDR1 SGHAT and CDR2 FQNNGV. V trimming: 2 bases; J trimming: 1 base; junction bases outside the gene matches: 6. The CDR3 sequence is 16 residues long. For the CDR3, the DNA is TGTGCCAGCAGCTTAAGGGGACAGCCTGGCACAGATACGCAGTATTTT. This gives the protein CASSLRGQPGTDTQYF.

The table lists this clonotype with many counts. The chain has TRBV9 and TRBJ2-2; no clear D. The CDR3 covers 12 residues. Between the trimmed V and J ends, which lost 2 bases and 5 bases, there was a span of 4 bases. Germline V gene lookup returns CDR1 SGDLS and CDR2 YYNGEE. In DNA, the CDR3 is TGTGCCAGCAGCGTCCTAACCGGGGAGCTGTTTTTT. Encoded protein: CASSVLTGELFF.

The chain joins TRBV20-1 to TRBJ2-2; 11 bases match TRBD1. Germline-derived CDR1 and CDR2 are DFQATT and SNEGSKA (reference sequence). This CDR3 has 20 amino acids. V lost 0 bases to trimming and J lost 2 bases; unmatched junction nucleotides: 14. CDR3 DNA sequence: TGCAGTGCTAGAGATAAGGACAGGGGGCTGACGGGAGTTAACACCGGGGAGCTGTTTTTT. This encodes CSARDKDRGLTGVNTGELFF.